Below, 10 T cell receptor beta chains from the same sample are listed, as sequenced in a study of cytomegalovirus exposure and HLA in healthy donors. The PCR ran on 60 Vbeta and 13 Jbeta primers. TCRdb keeps only in-frame clones here, not all; method: immunoSEQ multiplex PCR. Seen here are some 120,000 clones, approximately 8% observed once, and the top ten hold around 5.8%. Sequencing was carried out using PBMCs. The receptor source for this set is a middle-aged woman in good health and CMV-seropositive.

This clone was counted between two and nine times. The chain recombines TRBV29-1 with TRBJ1-2, with 7 bases that match TRBD1. Germline CDR1 is SQVTM and CDR2 is ANQGSEA. The length of the CDR3 is 14 residues. V shed 4 bases and J 6 bases; nucleotides not matched to a gene: 11. The CDR3 loop is CSVGLTGRGHGYTF. DNA of the CDR3: TGCAGCGTTGGCTTGACAGGGCGCGGGCATGGCTACACCTTC.

The chain joins TRBV6-6 to TRBJ1-1, with 7 bases that match TRBD1. V shed 5 bases, J shed 0 bases, and the junction held 6 bases outside the gene matches. The CDR3 consists of 15 residues. CDR1 and CDR2 (germline): MNHNY, SVGAGI (reference sequence). In DNA form, the CDR3 reads TGTGCCAGCAGTCAGCCGACAGGGATGAACACTGAAGCTTTCTTT. Translated: CASSQPTGMNTEAFF.

This clone was seen only a few times. The chain employs TRBV10-2 and TRBJ2-7, with 7 bases identical to TRBD2. This CDR3 is 14 amino acids long. Germline CDR1 WSHSY, CDR2 SAAADI. Losses at the gene ends were 3 bases for V and 0 bases for J; bases not matched to a gene: 2. As DNA, the CDR3 is TGCGCCAGCAGTGATGGGAGGGGCTCCTACGAGCAGTACTTC. Protein sequence: CASSDGRGSYEQYF.

This chain connects TRBV30 to TRBJ1-1; 8 bases are a match to TRBD1. The CDR3 is 13 amino acids. Germline CDR1 reads GTSNPN; CDR2 reads SVGIG (reference sequence). Unmatched junction bases numbered 4, after V lost 4 bases and J lost 3 bases. DNA for the CDR3: TGTGCCTGGACAGGACAGGGATACACTGAAGCTTTCTTT. Translating it yields CAWTGQGYTEAFF. Full variable domain (missing parts from reference TRBV30 and TRBJ1-1): SQTIHQWPATLVQPVGSPLSLECTVEGTSNPNLYWYRQAAGRGLQLLFYSVGIGQISSEVPQNLSASRPQDRQFILSSKKLLLSDSGFYLCAWTGQGYTEAFFGQGTRLTVV.

The chain combines TRBV19 with TRBJ1-1, with D uncertain. Trimming took off 6 bases at V and 4 bases at J, with 15 bases between the two ends. The CDR3 consists of 14 residues. Germline V gene lookup returns CDR1 LNHDA and CDR2 SQIVND (reference sequence). Here the CDR3 reads CASSIHTEGTEAFF. The CDR3, as DNA: TGTGCCAGTAGCATACATACGGAGGGCACTGAAGCTTTCTTT. The whole variable domain, remainder taken from reference TRBV19 and TRBJ1-1, is DGGITQSPKYLFRKEGQNVTLSCEQNLNHDAMYWYRQDPGQGLRLIYYSQIVNDFQKGDIAEGYSVSREKKESFPLTVTSAQKNPTAFYLCASSIHTEGTEAFFGQGTRLTVV.

V usage is TRBV28 and J usage is TRBJ1-1; D call uncertain. From germline, CDR1 is MDHEN and CDR2 SYDVKM. With 5 bases removed from V and 7 bases from J, the gap between germline ends came to 11 bases. The CDR3 extends over 12 amino acids. The CDR3 reads CASSPPGDEAFF. CDR3 DNA: TGTGCCAGCAGTCCCCCCGGAGATGAAGCTTTCTTT. Combining the CDR3 with reference TRBV28 and TRBJ1-1 gives the whole variable domain DVKVTQSSRYLVKRTGEKVFLECVQDMDHENMFWYRQDPGLGLRLIYFSYDVKMKEKGDIPEGYSVSREKKERFSLILESASTNQTSMYLCASSPPGDEAFFGQGTRLTVV.

V is TRBV18 and J is TRBJ2-1; TRBD1 matches at 7 bases. The CDR3 is 15 amino acids. With V trimmed by 2 bases and J by 1 base, 2 bases remained unmatched. Germline V gene data show CDR1 as KGHSH and CDR2 as LQKENI. As DNA, the CDR3 is TGTGCCAGCTCACCAGGACAGGAGTCCTACAATGAGCAGTTCTTC. Protein: CASSPGQESYNEQFF. The full variable domain, rest sourced from reference TRBV18 and TRBJ2-1, is NAGVMQNPRHLVRRRGQEARLRCSPMKGHSHVYWYRQLPEEGLKFMVYLQKENIIDESGMPKERFSAEFPKEGPSILRIQQVVRGDSAAYFCASSPGQESYNEQFFGPGTRLTVL.

This clone was counted a few times. This same CDR3 is encoded by further DNA sequences in the sample. V gene TRBV5-1 combines with J gene TRBJ2-5; 9 bases match TRBD2. The CDR3 totals 16 residues. The J segment lost 4 bases and the V segment lost 0 bases, leaving 7 bases of the junction unmatched. Looked up from germline, CDR1 is SGHRS and CDR2 is YFSETQ. CDR3 DNA: TGCGCCAGCAGCTTGGGACTAGCGGAAGGGGGAGAGACCCAGTACTTC. It encodes CASSLGLAEGGETQYF.

This clone turned up a few times. This chain joins TRBV11-2 and TRBJ2-7; TRBD1 is a possible D gene (6 bases). CDR1 is SGHAT, CDR2 FQNNGV, per germline. The CDR3 is made up of 15 amino acids. V lost 8 bases and J lost 3, with 20 bases in between. Here the CDR3 DNA reads TGTGCCAGCTCAACCAGGGGCCCAGGGGACTACGAGCAGTACTTC. Translating it yields CASSTRGPGDYEQYF.

Note on this clone: This specimen includes other DNA sequences encoding the same CDR3. For the CDR3, the DNA is TGTGCCTGGAGTGTAGGGGCAGATACGCAGTATTTT. Amino acid sequence: CAWSVGADTQYF. This chain links TRBV30 with TRBJ2-3; the D gene is possibly TRBD1 (5 bases). Trimming took 0 bases from V and 4 from J, leaving 5 bases between them. The germline V gene has CDR1 GTSNPN and CDR2 SVGIG (reference sequence). CDR3 length: 12 amino acids.